A selection of T cell receptor beta chains follows, all from one sample in a study of blood T cell repertoires in COVID-19. Measured with immunoSEQ multiplex PCR; TCRdb has only the in-frame clones, and not every one. The sample has 250,000 to 350,000 clones; about 81% are singletons. Sample: peripheral blood. These TCRs come from a human donor with COVID-19, enrolled during active disease. The donor label of this sample is uncertain. The CDR3 runs from the conserved cysteine through the conserved F or W. D genes are given only for firm matches. Size tells how often a clone was seen (once, few, many) or the class of an expanded clone, and some rows leave it out.

TRBD2,TRBV5-1,NA,TRBJ2-1,CASSLGSGRAYEQFF,TGCGCCAGCAGCTTGGGTAGCGGGAGGGCATATGAGCAGTTCTTC
TRBD1,TRBV3-1/TRBV3-2,NA,TRBJ1-4,CASSQGQGEEKLFF,TGTGCCAGCAGCCAGGGACAGGGGGAAGAAAAACTGTTTTTT
NA,TRBV4-3,NA,TRBJ2-7,CASSPQVGSYEQYF,TGCGCCAGCAGCCCTCAGGTGGGCTCCTACGAGCAGTACTTC
TRBD2,TRBV2,NA,TRBJ2-5,CASSALTSEGETQYF,TGTGCCAGCAGTGCACTGACTAGCGAGGGAGAGACCCAGTACTTC
NA,TRBV18,NA,TRBJ1-1,CASSPDAKVDTEAFF,TGTGCCAGCTCACCCGATGCTAAAGTAGACACTGAAGCTTTCTTT
TRBD2,TRBV5-1,NA,TRBJ2-1,CASSLGSSGGRAYNEQFF,TGCGCCAGCAGCTTGGGGTCTAGCGGGGGACGGGCCTACAATGAGCAGTTCTTC
TRBD1,TRBV5-1,NA,TRBJ2-1,CASSFSQGATNEQFF,TGCGCCAGCAGTTTCAGCCAGGGGGCCACCAATGAGCAGTTCTTC
TRBD1,TRBV28,NA,TRBJ2-1,CASSYRQGANEQFF,TGTGCCAGCAGCTACCGTCAGGGGGCAAATGAGCAGTTCTTC
NA,TRBV7-3,NA,TRBJ2-3,CASSFSASGSTDTQYF,TGTGCCAGCAGCTTCAGTGCGAGCGGGAGCACAGATACGCAGTATTTT
TRBD1,TRBV2,NA,TRBJ1-1,CASSINRGDTEAFF,TGTGCCAGCAGTATCAACAGGGGGGACACTGAAGCTTTCTTT
NA,TRBV5-4,NA,TRBJ1-2,CASSLAQGSDGYTF,TGTGCCAGCAGCTTGGCGCAGGGAAGCGATGGCTACACCTTC
TRBD1,TRBV25-1,NA,TRBJ2-3,CASTPPGTGETDTQYF,TGTGCCAGCACCCCCCCCGGGACAGGGGAAACAGATACGCAGTATTTT
NA,TRBV28,NA,TRBJ1-6,CASSLLPGYNSPLHF,TGTGCCAGCAGTTTACTTCCGGGGTATAATTCACCCCTCCACTTT
TRBD2,TRBV7-2,NA,TRBJ2-7,CASSTILASEQYF,TGTGCCAGCAGCACTATACTAGCGAGCGAGCAGTACTTC
NA,TRBV7-2,NA,TRBJ2-1,CASSLGGGFNNEQFF,TGTGCCAGCAGCTTAGGAGGAGGGTTTAACAATGAGCAGTTCTTC
TRBD1,TRBV5-1,NA,TRBJ2-4,CASSLVSLGQPRNIQYF,TGCGCCAGCAGCTTGGTTAGCTTGGGACAGCCACGGAACATTCAGTACTTC
TRBD1,TRBV13,NA,TRBJ1-1,CASSRTGTGGEAFF,TGTGCCAGCAGTCGTACCGGGACAGGGGGCGAAGCTTTCTTT
TRBD1,TRBV5-1,NA,TRBJ1-2,CASSPGTGPEGGYTF,TGCGCCAGCAGCCCAGGGACAGGCCCCGAGGGTGGCTACACCTTC
TRBD1,TRBV7-8,NA,TRBJ1-5,CASSAYRGSQPQHF,TGTGCCAGCAGCGCCTACAGGGGAAGTCAGCCCCAGCATTTT
NA,TRBV19,once,TRBJ1-5,CASSTHIQGTLSNQPQHF,TGTGCCAGTAGTACTCATATACAGGGAACTCTTAGCAATCAGCCCCAGCATTTT
TRBD1,TRBV23-1,NA,TRBJ1-1,CASSHPVQGSRNTEAFF,TGCGCCAGCAGTCACCCCGTACAGGGGTCGAGGAACACTGAAGCTTTCTTT
TRBD1,TRBV5-1,NA,TRBJ1-2,CASSFVGQGADYGYTF,TGCGCCAGCAGCTTTGTCGGACAGGGGGCGGACTATGGCTACACCTTC
TRBD2,TRBV28,once,TRBJ2-7,CASSPRLAGNYEQYF,TGTGCCAGCAGTCCGAGACTAGCGGGGAACTACGAGCAGTACTTC
TRBD2,TRBV7-2,few,TRBJ2-5,CASSLANAGGPRGQETQYF,TGTGCCAGCAGCTTAGCGAATGCGGGAGGGCCGAGGGGGCAAGAGACCCAGTACTTC
TRBD1,TRBV9,few,TRBJ1-6,CASSVGGGGGRNSPLHF,TGTGCCAGCAGCGTAGGAGGGGGCGGGGGGCGTAATTCACCCCTCCACTTT
NA,TRBV19,NA,TRBJ1-5,CASSIPQGSVQPQHF,TGTGCCAGTAGTATACCACAGGGATCAGTTCAGCCCCAGCATTTT
NA,TRBV13,NA,TRBJ2-1,CASSLGRPYNEQFF,TGTGCCAGCAGCTTGGGGCGGCCCTACAATGAGCAGTTCTTC
TRBD1,TRBV7-9,NA,TRBJ2-7,CASSSLDRYPYEQYF,TGTGCCAGCAGCTCCCTGGACAGGTACCCCTACGAGCAGTACTTC
TRBD2,TRBV5-5,NA,TRBJ2-7,CASSWGAGGAVGSYEQYF,TGTGCCAGCAGCTGGGGAGCGGGGGGCGCGGTTGGGAGCTACGAGCAGTACTTC
NA,TRBV6-5,NA,TRBJ2-1,CASSRTSSEQFF,TGTGCCAGCAGTCGCACCTCCAGTGAGCAGTTCTTC
TRBD2,TRBV7-2,NA,TRBJ2-5,CASSPPGGGVETQYF,TGTGCCAGCAGTCCTCCGGGAGGTGGCGTGGAGACCCAGTACTTC
TRBD2,TRBV27,NA,TRBJ2-7,CAARSGGGEQYF,TGTGCCGCCCGATCTGGGGGGGGCGAGCAGTACTTC
TRBD2,TRBV3-1/TRBV3-2,NA,TRBJ2-1,CASSQGRTSYNEQFF,TGTGCCAGCAGCCAAGGCCGGACTAGCTACAATGAGCAGTTCTTC
TRBD2,TRBV5-1,NA,TRBJ2-2,CASSLEAGAIGELFF,TGCGCCAGCAGCTTGGAGGCGGGAGCGATCGGGGAGCTGTTTTTT
NA,TRBV28,NA,TRBJ1-2,CASSLLPGGGGYTF,TGTGCCAGCAGTTTACTTCCGGGGGGTGGTGGCTACACCTTC
TRBD2,TRBV12-3/TRBV12-4,NA,TRBJ2-5,CASSLRGGETQYF,TGTGCCAGCAGTTTACGGGGAGGGGAGACCCAGTACTTC
NA,TRBV5-1,NA,TRBJ2-7,CASSLEQVPSYEQYF,TGCGCCAGCAGCTTGGAGCAGGTTCCCTCCTACGAGCAGTACTTC
TRBD1,TRBV9,NA,TRBJ1-2,CASSVQTGGYGYTF,TGTGCCAGCAGCGTCCAAACAGGGGGCTATGGCTACACCTTC
NA,TRBV27,NA,TRBJ2-1,CASSLIGQEGEQFF,TGTGCCAGCAGTTTGATAGGGCAGGAGGGTGAGCAGTTCTTC
NA,TRBV5-4,few,TRBJ1-6,CASSPGGGTSNSPLHF,TGTGCCAGCAGCCCGGGAGGCGGGACAAGTAATTCACCCCTCCACTTT
TRBD1,TRBV10-3,few,TRBJ1-1,CAINPTGGSEAFF,TGTGCCATCAATCCCACAGGGGGCTCTGAAGCTTTCTTT
NA,TRBV28,NA,TRBJ1-2,CASDSAGNYGYTF,TGTGCCAGCGACTCTGCGGGGAACTATGGCTACACCTTC
NA,TRBV4-3,NA,TRBJ2-1,CASSRVAVSYNEQFF,TGCGCCAGCAGCCGGGTAGCGGTATCCTACAATGAGCAGTTCTTC
TRBD2,TRBV6-5,NA,TRBJ2-7,CASSYSAGTYEQYF,TGTGCCAGCAGTTACTCAGCGGGAACCTACGAGCAGTACTTC
TRBD1,TRBV19,NA,TRBJ2-3,CASSTGQGARDTQYF,TGTGCCAGTAGTACTGGACAGGGGGCGCGGGATACGCAGTATTTT
TRBD2,TRBV5-1,NA,TRBJ2-2,CASSPGAGMNTGELFF,TGCGCCAGCAGCCCAGGAGCGGGGATGAACACCGGGGAGCTGTTTTTT
TRBD1,TRBV6-5,NA,TRBJ1-5,CASSFGTGRGQPQHF,TGTGCCAGCAGTTTTGGGACAGGTCGAGGTCAGCCCCAGCATTTT
NA,TRBV12-5,NA,TRBJ2-6,CASGPTSGANVLTF,TGTGCTAGTGGTCCTACCTCTGGGGCCAACGTCCTGACTTTC
NA,TRBV7-2,NA,TRBJ2-3,CASSLAASTDTQYF,TGTGCCAGCAGCTTAGCAGCGAGCACAGATACGCAGTATTTT
TRBD1,TRBV11-3,NA,TRBJ2-1,CASSRRTGVDEQFF,TGTGCCAGCAGCCGTCGCACAGGGGTGGACGAGCAGTTCTTC
TRBD2,TRBV3-1/TRBV3-2,NA,TRBJ2-2,CASRGLAVNTGELFF,TGTGCCAGTAGGGGACTAGCGGTGAACACCGGGGAGCTGTTTTTT
TRBD2,TRBV2,NA,TRBJ2-5,CASSGPPAGAGKETQYF,TGTGCCAGCAGTGGCCCACCAGCGGGAGCTGGAAAAGAGACCCAGTACTTC